This TCR beta chain was sequenced for a study of T cell changes during pregnancy in multiple sclerosis. With 7 bases clipped from V and 1 base from J, the junction kept 7 bases outside the gene matches. Germline V gene data show CDR1 as MNHNS and CDR2 as SASEGT. The length of the CDR3 is 15 residues. Libraries were prepared by immunoSEQ multiplex PCR; TCRdb keeps only in-frame clonotypes and omits some of them. The table lists about 80,000 clones, roughly 94% of them singletons. This TCR was recovered from a female donor in good health, enrolled as a control in a pregnancy study. The chain is built from TRBV6-1 and TRBJ2-3; 8 positions match TRBD1. The specimen comprised peripheral blood, sampled in the second trimester of pregnancy. The CDR3 DNA reads as TGTGCCAGCACAGGGGGCAGGGGGGGCACAGATACGCAGTATTTT. Protein: CASTGGRGGTDTQYF.